One sample yielded the 30 T cell receptor beta chains listed below, sequenced in a study of blood T cell repertoires in COVID-19. Clones were sequenced by immunoSEQ multiplex PCR, and TCRdb holds only the in-frame ones, with some missing. The table records roughly 87,000 clones, 72% of them present only once. Sequencing used peripheral blood. The receptors were sampled from a woman older than 75 with acute or convalescent COVID-19.

This CDR3 is CSASGQGYYNEQFF. The CDR3 DNA follows: TGCAGTGCTAGTGGGCAGGGGTACTACAATGAGCAGTTCTTC. V usage is TRBV20-1 and J usage is TRBJ2-1; a weak D match, TRBD1 (6 bases). The germline CDR1 and CDR2 sequences are DFQATT and SNEGSKA (reference sequence). The CDR3 spans 14 residues. The germline V and J ends were trimmed by 3 bases and 3 bases, with 12 bases remaining between them.

This clone was counted a few times. The CDR3 sequence is CASSSTGTIGLHF. Here the CDR3 DNA reads TGTGCCAGCAGCTCTACAGGGACAATCGGCCTCCACTTT. The chain is built from TRBV5-6 and TRBJ1-6, with a weak D call TRBD1 (6 bases). CDR1 is SGHDT and CDR2 is YYEEEE in the germline V gene. The CDR3 loop spans 13 amino acids. Trimming cost V 3 bases and J 15 bases, with 16 bases left between them.

This rearrangement joins TRBV7-8 to TRBJ2-7, with TRBD2 matching 9 bases. CDR1 SGHVS and CDR2 FQNEAQ come from the germline V gene. The CDR3 consists of 16 residues. Losses at the gene ends were 5 bases for V and 0 bases for J; bases not matched to a gene: 8. The CDR3 here is CASSQWTSASSYEQYF. The CDR3 DNA reads TGTGCCAGCAGCCAATGGACTAGCGCTAGCTCCTACGAGCAGTACTTC.

The genes are TRBV4-3 and TRBJ1-3; TRBD1 aligns across 7 bases. Germline trimming cut 5 bases from V and 0 bases from J; bases unmatched to any gene: 4. The CDR3 contains 15 residues. Germline CDR1 is LGHNA and CDR2 is YSLEER. The CDR3 nucleotides are TGCGCCAGCAGCTTTGGGACAGCCTCTGGAAACACCATATATTTT. This encodes CASSFGTASGNTIYF.

CDR3 loop: CASSLSGTTYEQYF. The CDR3, as DNA: TGTGCCAGCAGCTTAAGCGGGACTACCTACGAGCAGTACTTC. The chain has TRBV28 and TRBJ2-7, with 7 bases matching TRBD2. The CDR3 length is 14 residues. The J segment lost 2 bases and the V segment lost 6 bases, leaving 7 bases of the junction unmatched. CDR1 is MDHEN, CDR2 SYDVKM, per germline.

CDR3 nucleotide sequence: TGTGCCACCAGTGACCTGGACGCGGGGGAGGATGAGCAGTTCTTC. Residues: CATSDLDAGEDEQFF. The rearrangement joins TRBV24-1 to TRBJ2-1, with TRBD2 matching 7 bases. The CDR3 sequence is 15 residues long. Germline V gene sequence: CDR1 KGHDR, CDR2 SFDVKD. The ends lost 4 bases at V and 8 bases at J; junction bases unmatched: 10.

V usage is TRBV12-3 or TRBV12-4 and J usage is TRBJ1-1; D uncertain. The CDR3 is 13 amino acids. V lost 5 bases and J 0 bases, leaving 7 bases between the germline ends. The CDR3 nucleotides are TGTGCCAGCAGTGGCCTCTTGAACACTGAAGCTTTCTTT. Translated, it gives CASSGLLNTEAFF.

This chain connects TRBV7-8 to TRBJ1-6; unclear D gene. Germline lookup yields CDR1 SGHVS and CDR2 FQNEAQ. The V end lost 3 bases, the J end lost 6 bases, and 9 bases lay between the germline ends. The CDR3 runs 14 residues. The CDR3 DNA follows: TGTGCCAGCAGCTTCAACACCCCTAATTCACCCCTCCACTTT. Translation: CASSFNTPNSPLHF.

V usage is TRBV20-1 and J usage is TRBJ2-2; 9 bases are a match to TRBD2. Unmatched junction bases numbered 2, after V lost 3 bases and J lost 3 bases. The CDR3 is 14 residues long. The germline V gene encodes CDR1 DFQATT and CDR2 SNEGSKA (reference sequence). CDR3 coding DNA: TGCAGTGCTAGTGCTAGCGGGGACACCGGGGAGCTGTTTTTT. Its translation is CSASASGDTGELFF.

The gene calls are TRBV5-1 and TRBJ1-2; no reliable D call. CDR3 size: 14 residues. The ends were cut back, 3 bases at V and 3 bases at J, with 12 bases in the middle. CDR1 is SGHRS and CDR2 is YFSETQ in the germline V gene. The CDR3 region is CASSSGGGYYGYTF. The CDR3 DNA reads TGCGCCAGCAGCTCTGGAGGCGGATACTATGGCTACACCTTC. Based on the CDR3 plus reference TRBV5-1 and TRBJ1-2, the full variable domain is KAGVTQTPRYLIKTRGQQVTLSCSPISGHRSVSWYQQTPGQGLQFLFEYFSETQRNKGNFPGRFSGRQFSNSRSEMNVSTLELGDSALYLCASSSGGGYYGYTFGSGTRLTVV.

Concerning this clone itself: Other DNA sequences in this specimen translate into the identical CDR3. This chain links TRBV7-2 with TRBJ2-7, with TRBD2 matching over 9 bases. The V gene end was trimmed by 6 bases and the J gene end by 5 bases; junction bases not matched to a gene: 5. There are 13 residues in the CDR3. The germline V gene encodes CDR1 SGHTA and CDR2 FQGNSA. The DNA of the CDR3 is TGTGCCAGCAGTTTCTTAGCGGGGGACGAGCAGTACTTC. This encodes CASSFLAGDEQYF.

This clone was observed a handful of times. The chain uses TRBV5-1 and TRBJ2-1; weak D call: TRBD1 (5 bases). From germline, CDR1 is SGHRS and CDR2 YFSETQ. The CDR3 consists of 14 residues. Trimming removed 0 bases at V and 5 bases at J, with 9 bases between. CDR3 DNA sequence: TGCGCCAGCAGCTTGGATGTAGGGGACAATGAGCAGTTCTTC. Amino acids: CASSLDVGDNEQFF.

V gene TRBV27 combines with J gene TRBJ1-1; no definite D call. With 3 bases removed from V and 5 bases from J, the gap between germline ends came to 16 bases. CDR3 length equals 15 residues. Germline V gives CDR1 MNHEY, CDR2 SMNVEV (reference sequence). CDR3 residues: CASSFLRSGGTEAFF. The CDR3 DNA reads TGTGCCAGCAGTTTTTTGCGGTCCGGAGGGACTGAAGCTTTCTTT.

In its sample, this clone was seen a few times. This chain connects TRBV9 to TRBJ2-3; D is perhaps TRBD2 (6 bases). The CDR3 length is 16 residues. Deletions cut 4 bases from V and 4 bases from J, with 19 bases between. Germline CDR1 reads SGDLS; CDR2 reads YYNGEE. This CDR3 reads CASSIFGGAIADTQYF. The CDR3 DNA follows: TGTGCCAGCAGCATATTCGGGGGTGCGATTGCAGATACGCAGTATTTT.

The V call is TRBV28, the J call TRBJ2-7, with 9 bases that match TRBD1. V shed 9 bases and J 5 bases; nucleotides not matched to a gene: 8. Per the germline V gene, CDR1 is MDHEN and CDR2 is SYDVKM. The CDR3 is made up of 13 amino acids. The CDR3: CARPRDRVNEQYF. The CDR3 region has the DNA TGTGCCAGGCCCCGGGACAGGGTAAACGAGCAGTACTTC.

The V call is TRBV15, the J call TRBJ2-7; no clear D. This CDR3 is built from 15 residues. V was trimmed by 7 bases and J by 0 bases, leaving 16 bases between them. CDR1 and CDR2 (germline): LNHNV, YYDKDF (reference sequence). The CDR3 spells CATKRTEGYSYEQYF. CDR3 bases: TGTGCCACCAAGCGTACGGAAGGATACTCCTACGAGCAGTACTTC.

This chain joins TRBV5-1 and TRBJ1-1, with 8 positions matching TRBD1. J lost 1 base, V lost 0 bases, and 2 bases had no gene match. CDR1 and CDR2 (germline): SGHRS, YFSETQ. CDR3 length: 15 residues. The CDR3 DNA reads as TGCGCCAGCAGCTTGGGTGGACAGGGGAACACTGAAGCTTTCTTT. Amino acids: CASSLGGQGNTEAFF.

The rearrangement links TRBV7-9 to TRBJ1-6, with D possibly being TRBD1 (5 bases). Trimming removed 5 bases at V and 8 bases at J, with 10 bases between. The CDR3 length is 13 residues. Germline V gene data show CDR1 as SEHNR and CDR2 as FQNEAQ (reference sequence). This CDR3 is CASSPTGDSPLHF. In nucleotides, the CDR3 is TGTGCCAGCAGCCCGACGGGGGATTCACCCCTCCACTTT.

This chain uses TRBV7-2 with TRBJ2-5; D perhaps matches TRBD2 (5 bases). The V gene lost 0 bases and the J gene lost 6 bases, with 11 bases spanning the gap. In germline, CDR1 is SGHTA, CDR2 FQGNSA. CDR3 length: 14 amino acids. The CDR3 loop reads CASSLAGRGKTQYF. In DNA form, the CDR3 reads TGTGCCAGCAGCTTAGCAGGGCGAGGGAAGACCCAGTACTTC.

This clone was seen a handful of times. The V call is TRBV4-2, the J call TRBJ2-7; perhaps TRBD2 as D (5 bases). This CDR3 contains 16 residues. Between the trimmed V and J ends, which lost 0 bases and 0 bases, there was a span of 12 bases. The germline CDR1 and CDR2 sequences are LGHNA and YNFKEQ. The CDR3 here is CASSQEGWESSYEQYF. In nucleotides, the CDR3 is TGTGCCAGCAGCCAAGAGGGTTGGGAGAGCTCCTACGAGCAGTACTTC.

The chain uses TRBV28 and TRBJ1-2; D is unresolved. The germline V and J ends were trimmed by 5 bases and 8 bases, with 18 bases remaining between them. The CDR3 is made up of 14 amino acids. Germline V gene sequence: CDR1 MDHEN, CDR2 SYDVKM. The CDR3 sequence: CASSLLPLGHGYTF. Written as DNA, the CDR3 is TGTGCCAGCAGTCTTCTGCCTTTGGGCCACGGCTACACCTTC.

This clone was seen only a few times. The J gene is TRBJ2-5, the V gene TRBV20-1; 11 bases fit TRBD2. The V segment lost 3 bases and the J segment 6 bases; nucleotides outside the gene matches: 3. CDR1 DFQATT and CDR2 SNEGSKA come from the germline V gene (reference sequence). The CDR3 is 13 amino acids. The CDR3 protein is CSASTSGGQTQYF. The CDR3 DNA is TGCAGTGCTAGTACTAGCGGGGGACAGACCCAGTACTTC.

V is TRBV4-3 and J is TRBJ2-1; D not certain. There are 14 residues in the CDR3. Germline values: CDR1 LGHNA, CDR2 YSLEER. V gave up 2 bases and J gave up 4 bases, with 9 bases separating them. In DNA form, the CDR3 reads TGCGCCAGCAGCCAATATCTAGAGTACAATGAGCAGTTCTTC. Translated: CASSQYLEYNEQFF.

The rearrangement links TRBV11-2 to TRBJ2-5, with a possible D match to TRBD2 (7 bases). The V end lost 1 base, the J end lost 5 bases, and 17 bases lay between the germline ends. Looked up from germline, CDR1 is SGHAT and CDR2 is FQNNGV. This CDR3 region has 16 residues. DNA for the CDR3: TGTGCCAGCAGCTTAGGCTTTGGGGGGGGCCGCGAGACCCAGTACTTC. Residues: CASSLGFGGGRETQYF.

The chain carries TRBV4-3 and TRBJ1-1, with 11 nucleotides matching TRBD1. The germline CDR1 and CDR2 sequences are LGHNA and YSLEER. V lost 0 bases to trimming and J lost 5 bases; unmatched junction nucleotides: 8. This CDR3 is built from 17 residues. The CDR3 loop is CASSQDVGGTGGTEAFF. DNA for the CDR3: TGCGCCAGCAGCCAAGATGTAGGAGGGACAGGGGGAACTGAAGCTTTCTTT.

This clone was detected ten times or more. The rearrangement joins TRBV6-5 to TRBJ2-7, with D maybe TRBD1 (6 bases). Germline V CDR1 and CDR2: MNHEY, SVGAGI. V was shortened by 6 bases and J by 0 bases, with 15 bases between the two germline ends. The CDR3 has 15 residues. The CDR3 here is CASSETGANSYEQYF. CDR3 nucleotides: TGTGCCAGCAGCGAGACAGGTGCCAACTCCTACGAGCAGTACTTC.

The rearrangement joins TRBV7-2 to TRBJ1-1, with D uncertain. Germline values: CDR1 SGHTA, CDR2 FQGNSA. The CDR3 extends over 14 amino acids. Trimming stripped 5 bases from V and 0 bases from J, with 10 bases between. CDR3 sequence (DNA): TGTGCCAGCAGCCCAAGGAGGCTGAACACTGAAGCTTTCTTT. It encodes CASSPRRLNTEAFF.

The rearrangement uses TRBV10-3 and TRBJ1-1; 7 bases agree with TRBD1. V gave up 10 bases and J gave up 3 bases; unmatched junction bases: 8. Germline V CDR1 and CDR2: ENHRY, SYGVKD. This CDR3 has 13 amino acids. In DNA, the CDR3 is TGTGCCACCGTCAGGGGGGCAGACACTGAAGCTTTCTTT. Protein sequence: CATVRGADTEAFF.

The chain employs TRBV5-1 and TRBJ1-5, with TRBD1 identical over 8 bases. The CDR3 is 15 residues long. The germline V gene encodes CDR1 SGHRS and CDR2 YFSETQ. With V trimmed by 4 bases and J by 6 bases, 9 bases remained unmatched. The CDR3 protein is CASSLGQGAAQPQHF. In DNA, the CDR3 is TGCGCCAGCAGCCTAGGACAGGGCGCGGCTCAGCCCCAGCATTTT.

The chain uses TRBV11-2 and TRBJ1-2; D unclear. Trimming took off 1 base at V and 1 base at J, with 4 bases between the two ends. This CDR3 contains 13 residues. Germline loops: CDR1 SGHAT, CDR2 FQNNGV. The CDR3 bases are TGTGCCAGCAGCTTAGCCAATAACTATGGCTACACCTTC. It codes for CASSLANNYGYTF. Combining the CDR3 with reference TRBV11-2 and TRBJ1-2 gives the whole variable domain EAGVAQSPRYKIIEKRQSVAFWCNPISGHATLYWYQQILGQGPKLLIQFQNNGVVDDSQLPKDRFSAERLKGVDSTLKIQPAKLEDSAVYLCASSLANNYGYTFGSGTRLTVV.